The 6 T cell receptor beta chains listed next were all sequenced from one sample in a study of blood T cell repertoires in COVID-19. Only in-frame clones appear in the TCRdb table, and some are missing; sequencing was by immunoSEQ multiplex PCR. This table holds 150,000 to 200,000 clones, around 84% found once. Material for sequencing was peripheral blood. The receptors stem from a man aged 30 to 45 with active or convalescent COVID-19.

The chain joins TRBV3-1 (or the pseudogene TRBV3-2) to TRBJ2-6; 14 nucleotides match TRBD2. This CDR3 contains 19 residues. Germline lookup yields CDR1 LGHDT and CDR2 YNNKEL (reference sequence). After removal of 3 bases from V and 0 bases from J, the junction contained 4 bases not matched to a gene. The CDR3 loop reads CASSQTSGGARSGANVLTF. CDR3 in DNA: TGTGCCAGCAGCCAGACTAGCGGGGGGGCGCGCTCTGGGGCCAACGTCCTGACTTTC.

This sequence joins TRBV19 and TRBJ2-1, with 9 bases fitting TRBD1. Trimming cost V 5 bases and J 2 bases; bases outside gene matches: 7. The CDR3 runs to 16 residues. Germline lookup yields CDR1 LNHDA and CDR2 SQIVND (reference sequence). This CDR3 reads CASSPQGTGTYNEQFF. The CDR3 DNA is TGTGCCAGTAGTCCCCAGGGGACAGGGACCTACAATGAGCAGTTCTTC. Full variable domain (remainder filled in from reference TRBV19 and TRBJ2-1): DGGITQSPKYLFRKEGQNVTLSCEQNLNHDAMYWYRQDPGQGLRLIYYSQIVNDFQKGDIAEGYSVSREKKESFPLTVTSAQKNPTAFYLCASSPQGTGTYNEQFFGPGTRLTVL.

The chain combines TRBV28 with TRBJ2-1; 8 nucleotides align to TRBD1. There are 14 residues in the CDR3. From germline, CDR1 is MDHEN and CDR2 SYDVKM. Trimming took 5 bases from V and 2 from J; bases not matched to a gene: 2. The CDR3 loop reads CASSPDRAYNEQFF. The CDR3 coding sequence is TGTGCCAGCAGTCCGGACAGGGCCTACAATGAGCAGTTCTTC.

CDR3 DNA sequence: TGTGCCAGCAGCTTCCGGGAGTCAAGCTCCTACGAGCAGTACTTC. This encodes CASSFRESSSYEQYF. The rearrangement links TRBV7-2 to TRBJ2-7; TRBD2 might be the D (6 bases). Germline CDR1 is SGHTA and CDR2 is FQGNSA. There are 15 residues in the CDR3. Trimming stripped 3 bases from V and 0 bases from J, with 12 bases between.

The gene calls are TRBV6-2 or TRBV6-3 and TRBJ2-3; 8 bases are shared with TRBD2. The length of the CDR3 is 17 residues. V was pared by 7 bases and J by 5 bases, with 17 bases of the junction left unmatched. In germline, CDR1 is MNHEY, CDR2 SVGEGT. CDR3 loop: CASNPYLAGSIGDTQYF. CDR3 DNA sequence: TGTGCCAGCAACCCGTACCTAGCGGGTAGTATTGGAGATACGCAGTATTTT.

This rearrangement joins TRBV6-4 to TRBJ1-1; TRBD1 agrees at 7 bases. The J segment lost 4 bases and the V segment lost 4 bases, leaving 12 bases of the junction unmatched. From germline, CDR1 is MRHNA and CDR2 SNTAGT. The CDR3 length is 16 residues. CDR3 nucleotide sequence: TGTGCCAGCAGTGCCTACCCGACAGGGAGCGGCACTGAAGCTTTCTTT. Translation gives CASSAYPTGSGTEAFF.